Here is one T cell receptor beta chain with its context. Its antigen is unknown. TCR beta CDR3 sequences were amplified from RNA transcripts. Using the HTBI primer set, a first-round RT-PCR was run on the TCR CDR3. Via MiXCR, TCRdb re-called the multiplex PCR reads, giving one row per CDR3 protein. The sample includes around 300,000 distinct CDR3 sequences, about 14% of them seen just once. These data are taken from a study of T cells in Graves' hyperthyroidism and ophthalmopathy. Study findings and constraints: Separation of ophthalmopathy from stable hyperthyroidism was achieved by a 13 V-J model.

Those patients with uncontrolled infection, other autoimmune disease, pregnancy or lactation were excluded. The V end lost 3 bases, the J end lost 0 bases, and 8 bases lay between the germline ends. The CDR3 sequence is 14 residues long. Sequencing was performed on blood. The chain combines TRBV12-3 or TRBV12-4 with TRBJ1-1, with D possibly TRBD1 on 5 matching bases. This TCR was recovered from a woman aged 25-40 years with Graves' hyperthyroidism. CDR3 region: CASSFQGLNTEAFF. Written as DNA, the CDR3 is TGTGCCAGCAGTTTTCAGGGCCTGAACACTGAAGCTTTCTTT.